The clone carrying this TCR beta chain has a count of ten or more. As yet, its antigen is unknown. The sample belongs to a study of CD8 T cells in ankylosing spondylitis. A quantitative 5'-RACE method, one with molecular barcodes, was used to make TCR beta libraries. TCRdb ran MiXCR on the 5' RACE reads and lists one entry per CDR3 protein. The table shows 450,000 to 550,000 distinct CDR3 sequences, with less than 6% occurring only once. Study results and caveats: Seemingly distinctive of ankylosing spondylitis blood was a TCR beta motif formed by eight highly homologous variants. Reported data indicate significant enrichment of disease-linked clones within matched ankylosing spondylitis synovial fluid.

Trimming took off 6 bases at V and 0 bases at J, with 13 bases between the two ends. The CDR3 sequence is 15 residues long. This chain links TRBV12-3 or TRBV12-4 with TRBJ2-3; D is unresolved. The material sequenced was blood, either unsorted or a sorted T cell fraction (not recorded which). The sequence came from a male donor with ankylosing spondylitis. The CDR3 DNA follows: TGTGCCAGCAGCTTCTTGCTGTCTAGCACAGATACGCAGTATTTT. This gives the protein CASSFLLSSTDTQYF.